These 8 T cell receptor beta chains originate from one sample sequenced in a study of T cell responses to AZD1222 COVID-19 vaccine. Profiling relied on immunoSEQ multiplex PCR, and the TCRdb table lists in-frame clones only, not all of them. The data show 150,000 to 200,000 clones, around 94% seen once. The specimen comprised peripheral blood, sampled on day 0 of AZD1222 vaccination. The receptors stem from an adult in good health.

This chain links TRBV5-1 with TRBJ2-1, with 7 bases identical to TRBD2. The CDR3 loop spans 16 amino acids. The germline V gene encodes CDR1 SGHRS and CDR2 YFSETQ. J gave up 1 base and V 0 bases, and 4 bases lay outside the gene matches. CDR3 sequence (DNA): TGCGCCAGCAGCTTGGAACCAGCGGGGTCCTACAATGAGCAGTTCTTC. It specifies CASSLEPAGSYNEQFF.

J is TRBJ2-7 and V is TRBV12-3 or TRBV12-4, with D unresolved. This CDR3 spans 13 amino acids. V lost 8 bases to trimming and J lost 6 bases, with 17 bases between them. The CDR3 spells CASSVLHGFEQYF. Here the CDR3 DNA reads TGTGCCAGCTCGGTCCTACATGGGTTCGAGCAGTACTTC.

V and J are TRBV19 and TRBJ2-2; TRBD1 aligns across 10 bases. The CDR3 covers 14 residues. Trimming at V came to 9 bases and at J to 5 bases, leaving 6 bases not matched to a gene. The germline CDR1 and CDR2 sequences are LNHDA and SQIVND (reference sequence). The CDR3 here is CASRQGAGTGELFF. The CDR3 DNA reads as TGTGCCAGCCGACAGGGGGCAGGTACCGGGGAGCTGTTTTTT.

This sequence joins TRBV30 and TRBJ1-1, with D possibly matching TRBD1 (5 bases). Germline CDR1 reads GTSNPN; CDR2 reads SVGIG (reference sequence). CDR3 size: 14 residues. V lost 1 base and J 5 bases, leaving 14 bases between the germline ends. The CDR3 region has the DNA TGTGCCTGGAGTGGATTCGGGGGTCAGACTGAAGCTTTCTTT. Amino acid sequence: CAWSGFGGQTEAFF.

V gene TRBV18 combines with J gene TRBJ2-5, with 8 bases that match TRBD1. Germline values: CDR1 KGHSH, CDR2 LQKENI. The V and J ends lost 1 base and 4 bases, in that order; junction bases with no gene match: 8. The length of the CDR3 is 16 residues. The CDR3 DNA is TGTGCCAGCTCACCACTAGTCCACAGGGGGTCAGAGACCCAGTACTTC. Amino acids: CASSPLVHRGSETQYF.

The chain recombines TRBV7-2 with TRBJ1-4; D gene uncertain. This CDR3 is 15 amino acids long. CDR1 and CDR2 (germline): SGHTA, FQGNSA. Between the trimmed V and J ends, which lost 2 bases and 2 bases, there was a span of 9 bases. The CDR3 DNA sequence: TGTGCCAGCAGCTTATATCCTGGGACTAATGAAAAACTGTTTTTT. Translation: CASSLYPGTNEKLFF.

The chain couples TRBV5-4 to TRBJ1-4; no clear D. This CDR3 region has 15 residues. With 0 bases removed from V and 4 bases from J, the gap between germline ends came to 10 bases. Germline V gene lookup returns CDR1 SGHNT and CDR2 YYREEE (reference sequence). The CDR3, as DNA: TGTGCCAGCAGCTTGGGGGGTGCCAATAATGAAAAACTGTTTTTT. Its translation is CASSLGGANNEKLFF. Together with reference TRBV5-4 and TRBJ1-4, the CDR3 gives the full variable domain: ETGVTQSPTHLIKTRGQQVTLRCSSQSGHNTVSWYQQALGQGPQFIFQYYREEENGRGNFPPRFSGLQFPNYSSELNVNALELDDSALYLCASSLGGANNEKLFFGSGTQLSVL.

This clone has only one observation. V gene TRBV5-1 combines with J gene TRBJ2-2; no definite D call. The CDR3 covers 14 residues. The germline CDR1 and CDR2 sequences are SGHRS and YFSETQ. Trimming removed 5 bases at V and 7 bases at J, with 15 bases between. CDR3 nucleotide sequence: TGCGCCAGCAGAGGGCCCACTGGGTACGGGGAGCTGTTTTTT. This sequence encodes CASRGPTGYGELFF.